One and the same sample provided the 3 T cell receptor beta chains below, sequenced in a study of glioma-infiltrating T cells. The iRepertoire nested amplicon-rescue multiplex PCR amplified TCR alpha and beta CDR3s from RNA. TCRdb ran MiXCR on the multiplex PCR reads and lists one entry per CDR3 protein. The sample gives more than 350,000 distinct CDR3 sequences, 41% of which show up once; 12% is in the top ten. Sequenced: glioma tissue, nonneoplastic brain tissue, or PBMCs (not recorded which). The receptor set was obtained from a human donor with low-grade glioma or glioblastoma, undergoing nonglioma brain surgery, or in good health (not recorded which).

The gene calls are TRBV27 and TRBJ2-5, with 7 bases fitting TRBD1. CDR3 size: 14 residues. Germline CDR1 reads MNHEY; CDR2 reads SMNVEV (reference sequence). The ends lost 6 bases at V and 2 bases at J; junction bases unmatched: 6. In DNA, the CDR3 is TGTGCCAGCAGCTTCGGACAGGCTCAAGAGACCCAGTACTTC. Translated, it gives CASSFGQAQETQYF.

The chain uses TRBV28 and TRBJ2-7; weak D call: TRBD2 (5 bases). This CDR3 comprises 15 residues. In germline, CDR1 is MDHEN, CDR2 SYDVKM. Trimming cost V 3 bases and J 7 bases, with 19 bases left between them. The CDR3 sequence: CASSFGGSRSFEQYF. CDR3 coding DNA: TGTGCCAGCAGTTTTGGAGGCAGCCGCAGCTTTGAGCAGTACTTC.

This clonotype has a count of ten or more. The chain couples TRBV6-2 or TRBV6-3 to TRBJ2-1; tentatively, D is TRBD2 (6 bases). V was pared by 4 bases and J by 4 bases, with 17 bases between. CDR1 is MNHEY, CDR2 SVGEGT, per germline. CDR3 length equals 16 residues. In DNA form, the CDR3 reads TGTGCCAGCAGTTCCACCGACTGGAGGGAGTACAATGAGCAGTTCTTC. This gives the protein CASSSTDWREYNEQFF.